This is a list of T cell receptor beta chains from one sample in a study of response to subunit inactivated influenza vaccine. TCRdb reprocessed the RT-PCR reads with MiXCR, giving one entry per CDR3 protein. The sample carries more than 700,000 distinct CDR3 sequences, approximately 22% recorded once. Sequencing was performed on PBMCs from blood, taken roughly 5 days after vaccination. Source of these receptors: a man aged 45-60 years who received an inactivated influenza vaccine. Each CDR3 is given with its conserved first and last residue. Fields, in order: J gene, V gene, CDR3 protein.

TRBJ1-1 TRBV6-2/TRBV6-3 CASSLPLLAWGAFF
TRBJ2-7 TRBV12-3/TRBV12-4 CASSLPGQGGYEQYF
TRBJ2-1 TRBV5-1 CASSKSGRASSYNEQFF
TRBJ2-1 TRBV2 CASSEWAGGGNEQFF
TRBJ2-6 TRBV12-3/TRBV12-4 CASNENSGANVLTF
TRBJ2-7 TRBV7-2 CASSPPGSFYEQYF
TRBJ1-4 TRBV5-5 CASSLYPSEKLFF
TRBJ2-1 TRBV4-3 CASSQEGSSRVEQFF
TRBJ2-7 TRBV1 CTSSQAERELYEQYF
TRBJ2-1 TRBV5-1 CASSSGLAGAAEQFF
TRBJ2-1 TRBV12-3/TRBV12-4 CASSPTDRESHNEQFF
TRBJ2-3 TRBV6-5 CASRLTALGTGGSTDTQYF
TRBJ2-1 TRBV20-1 CSAREGQARIGSYNEQIF
TRBJ1-1 TRBV9 CASRAGTGVNTEAFF
TRBJ2-1 TRBV7-6 CASSARTSGENNEQFF
TRBJ2-5 TRBV12-3/TRBV12-4 CASSLGQTGSRAAQYF
TRBJ2-7 TRBV18 CASSPLGAGVGYEQYF
TRBJ1-2 TRBV20-1 CSVRLGGGSGYTF
TRBJ2-5 TRBV10-3 CATAHLREGHRETQYF
TRBJ2-7 TRBV9 CASSVEEGVWYEQYF
TRBJ2-7 TRBV7-2 CASSSGGRESYEQYF
TRBJ2-5 TRBV6-1 CASHGSRGGQETQYF
TRBJ1-2 TRBV6-5 CASSSREGYGYTF
TRBJ2-7 TRBV21-1 CASSKKGALVSYEQYF
TRBJ2-7 TRBV28 CASSPSAGGWYEQYF
TRBJ2-3 TRBV20-1 CSAPPAGSTDTQYF
TRBJ2-3 TRBV12-3/TRBV12-4 CASRRGLAKAPQYF
TRBJ1-1 TRBV6-1 CASGWDGNTEAFF